This record looks at one T cell receptor beta chain sequence and its context. The data were taken from a study of blood T cell repertoires in COVID-19. The data were produced by immunoSEQ multiplex PCR, yet TCRdb's version contains in-frame clones alone and is incomplete. Among about 210,000 clones listed, 84% were seen once. CDR1 and CDR2 from the germline V gene are MNHNY and SVGAGI (reference sequence). This CDR3 comprises 16 residues. V was trimmed by 5 bases and J by 1 base, leaving 16 bases between them. The chain couples TRBV6-6 to TRBJ2-3, with D possibly TRBD1 on 5 matching bases. This clonotype originated in a woman aged 50 to 60 with active or convalescent COVID-19. What was sequenced was peripheral blood. The CDR3 spells CASSRRRGEGTDTQYF. CDR3 bases: TGTGCCAGCAGTCGAAGAAGGGGCGAAGGCACAGATACGCAGTATTTT.